This TCR beta chain was sequenced during a study of T cell repertoires in cytomegalovirus infection (dated 2019 in TCRdb). As for the study more broadly: Alongside well-studied HLA-B-restricted epitopes, the peptide stimulations were aimed at recently identified HLA-C-restricted CMV epitopes, whose presentation resists viral immunomodulation. Because public TCR beta signatures pointed to carriage of CMV infection together with the matching HLA type, the HLA type of each donor mattered for the analysis. Study-wide findings and limitations: Carriers of CMV infection plus the relevant HLA type were discriminated by the cumulative frequency of public TCR beta family members in the study cohort and in an independent roughly 320-donor cohort. The ex vivo response was dominated by HLA-C-restricted CMV-specific TCR beta clonotypes, which also provided the single most frequent clonotype in two of eight donors.

Sequencer: Illumina HiSeq 1500. The public reads were run again by TCRdb, first through fastp at Q25 and then through MiXCR, and only productive beta chains were kept. Records with the same CDR3 protein are collapsed into one entry carrying the most frequent genes and DNA. The sample yields 300,000 to 400,000 distinct CDR3 sequences; roughly 29% were counted once. 15% to 20% of the sample belongs to the ten largest clones. Reading the label with the study, this specimen's treatment or condition is: in vitro stimulation with specific CMV peptide epitopes to enrich CMV-specific T cells. A remark on this clonotype: Its antigen is still unknown. No qualities accompany the bases; no much larger clone lies one base away.

Here the sequenced sample was cultured PBMCs, taken from culture after CMV antigen stimulation. This sequence originates from a human donor in good health (CMV status not recorded). Some clones in this sample may be carry-over from other donors' samples.

The CDR3 in this case is CASSWEDYGYTF. The DNA is as follows: TGTGCCAGCAGCTGGGAGGACTATGGCTACACCTTC. The chain joins TRBV5-4 to TRBJ1-2; too little of a D gene remains to name it. According to the germline V gene (reference sequence), CDR1 reads SGHNT and CDR2 reads YYREEE. Including cysteine and phenylalanine, the CDR3 has 12 amino acids. Just the 36-base CDR3 DNA is kept, in frame starting at base 1. V was cut back by 3 bases and J by 3 bases, leaving a gap of 6 bases between them.